Listed below are T cell receptor beta chains from one sample, sequenced in a study of blood T cell repertoires in COVID-19. Using immunoSEQ multiplex PCR, the repertoire was profiled, and TCRdb retains in-frame clones only, with some absent. The sample yields 220,000 or so clones, 82% seen once. The source material was PBMCs or T cells enriched from blood (not recorded which). Source of these receptors: a woman in her fifties or sixties who had recovered from COVID-19. CDR3s include the opening cysteine and the closing phenylalanine or tryptophan. The D gene is left open where the match is weak.

j_call: TRBJ1-3; v_call: TRBV18; d_call: .; cdr3_nt: TGTGCCAGCTCCCCCTCCTCTGGAAACACCATATATTTT; cdr3_aa: CASSPSSGNTIYF
j_call: TRBJ2-3; v_call: TRBV6-1; d_call: TRBD1; cdr3_nt: TGTGCCAGCAGTGTCTACAGGGGCAGCCAAGGCACAGATACGCAGTATTTT; cdr3_aa: CASSVYRGSQGTDTQYF
j_call: TRBJ2-1; v_call: TRBV5-4; d_call: TRBD1; cdr3_nt: TGTGCCAGCAGCTTGTCCCGGACAGGGTCCAATGAGCAGTTCTTC; cdr3_aa: CASSLSRTGSNEQFF
j_call: TRBJ1-1; v_call: TRBV19; d_call: .; cdr3_nt: TGTGCCAGTAGTATAGGCAGGAACACTGAAGCTTTCTTT; cdr3_aa: CASSIGRNTEAFF
j_call: TRBJ1-6; v_call: TRBV9; d_call: .; cdr3_nt: TGTGCCAGCAGCCCACTACAGGGTTGGGATAATTCACCCCTCCACTTT; cdr3_aa: CASSPLQGWDNSPLHF
j_call: TRBJ2-1; v_call: TRBV11-2; d_call: .; cdr3_nt: TGTGCCAGCAGCGAGGTGGCCATGAGGAATGAGCAGTTCTTC; cdr3_aa: CASSEVAMRNEQFF
j_call: TRBJ1-1; v_call: TRBV7-9; d_call: .; cdr3_nt: TGTGCCAGCAGCTTAGGAGCGATTCAGAACACTGAAGCTTTCTTT; cdr3_aa: CASSLGAIQNTEAFF
j_call: TRBJ2-2; v_call: TRBV2; d_call: .; cdr3_nt: TGTGCCAGCGTTAAGACAGCCGCGAACACCGGGGAGCTGTTTTTT; cdr3_aa: CASVKTAANTGELFF
j_call: TRBJ2-1; v_call: TRBV2; d_call: .; cdr3_nt: TGTGCCAGCAGTGAACAGGGGGGTTTTAATGAGCAGTTCTTC; cdr3_aa: CASSEQGGFNEQFF
j_call: TRBJ2-7; v_call: TRBV5-5; d_call: TRBD1; cdr3_nt: TGTGCCAGCAGCCCGATCGGGACAGGAAGGGCCGAGCAGTACTTC; cdr3_aa: CASSPIGTGRAEQYF
j_call: TRBJ2-5; v_call: TRBV5-8; d_call: TRBD2; cdr3_nt: TGTGCCAGCAGCTTGGGAACCAGCGGGGAACAAGAGACCCAGTACTTC; cdr3_aa: CASSLGTSGEQETQYF
j_call: TRBJ1-2; v_call: TRBV5-6; d_call: TRBD1; cdr3_nt: TGTGCCAGCAGCTTGGCGGAGGGACAGGCCCTAGGCTACACCTTC; cdr3_aa: CASSLAEGQALGYTF
j_call: TRBJ1-1; v_call: TRBV7-2; d_call: TRBD1; cdr3_nt: TGTGCCAGCAGCACACAGGGGAGGACTGAAGCTTTCTTT; cdr3_aa: CASSTQGRTEAFF
j_call: TRBJ2-2; v_call: TRBV7-8; d_call: .; cdr3_nt: TGTGCCAGCAGCTTACTCAGGGGGAACACCGGGGAGCTGTTTTTT; cdr3_aa: CASSLLRGNTGELFF
j_call: TRBJ1-2; v_call: TRBV12-3/TRBV12-4; d_call: .; cdr3_nt: TGTGCCAGCAGTTTAGGAGGCCCGTTAGGCTACACCTTC; cdr3_aa: CASSLGGPLGYTF
j_call: TRBJ1-4; v_call: TRBV5-1; d_call: TRBD1; cdr3_nt: TGCGCCAGCAGGGGGACAGGACAAATCCCACTGTTTTTT; cdr3_aa: CASRGTGQIPLFF
j_call: TRBJ2-5; v_call: TRBV7-3; d_call: .; cdr3_nt: TGTGCCAGCAGCCTCCAGACCGGGGATAATAGGTACTTC; cdr3_aa: CASSLQTGDNRYF
j_call: TRBJ2-1; v_call: TRBV3-1/TRBV3-2; d_call: .; cdr3_nt: TGTGCCAGCAGCCAAGGTTTGCAGGGGATAGGGAATGAGCAGTTCTTC; cdr3_aa: CASSQGLQGIGNEQFF
j_call: TRBJ2-7; v_call: TRBV5-8; d_call: .; cdr3_nt: TGTGCCAGCAGCTTGGCCGGGGTGGTGTCCTACGAGCAGTACTTC; cdr3_aa: CASSLAGVVSYEQYF
j_call: TRBJ1-1; v_call: TRBV19; d_call: TRBD1; cdr3_nt: TGTGCCATAAAGGGGACAGGGGGCACTGAAGCTTTCTTT; cdr3_aa: CAIKGTGGTEAFF
j_call: TRBJ1-1; v_call: TRBV13; d_call: .; cdr3_nt: TGTGCCAGCAGCAATACCGGGGGTTGGGACACTGAAGCTTTCTTT; cdr3_aa: CASSNTGGWDTEAFF
j_call: TRBJ2-1; v_call: TRBV27; d_call: .; cdr3_nt: TGTGCCAGCAGTTTGGGCTCAGTTATTAATGAGCAGTTCTTC; cdr3_aa: CASSLGSVINEQFF
j_call: TRBJ1-1; v_call: TRBV18; d_call: TRBD1; cdr3_nt: TGTGCCAGCTCCGGTACAGGGGGCGGAGGTGAAGCTTTCTTT; cdr3_aa: CASSGTGGGGEAFF
j_call: TRBJ2-2; v_call: TRBV6-2/TRBV6-3; d_call: .; cdr3_nt: TGTGCCAGCAGTTACAGGCAGGCGAACACCGGGGAGCTGTTTTTT; cdr3_aa: CASSYRQANTGELFF
j_call: TRBJ1-4; v_call: TRBV10-3; d_call: TRBD1; cdr3_nt: TGTGCCATCAGTGAGTCGACCCGAGGGGGCGCTAATGAAAAACTGTTTTTT; cdr3_aa: CAISESTRGGANEKLFF